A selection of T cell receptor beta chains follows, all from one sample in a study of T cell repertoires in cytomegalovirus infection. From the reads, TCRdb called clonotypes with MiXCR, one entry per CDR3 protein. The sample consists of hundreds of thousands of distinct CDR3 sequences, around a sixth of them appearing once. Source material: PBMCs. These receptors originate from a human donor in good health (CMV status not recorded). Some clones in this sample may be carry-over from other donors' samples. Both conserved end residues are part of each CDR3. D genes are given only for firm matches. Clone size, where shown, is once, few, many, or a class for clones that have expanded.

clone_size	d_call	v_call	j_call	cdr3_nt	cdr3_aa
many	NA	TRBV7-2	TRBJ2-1	TGTGCCAGCAGCCGACTAATGGGCTCCTACAATGAGCAGTTCTTC	CASSRLMGSYNEQFF
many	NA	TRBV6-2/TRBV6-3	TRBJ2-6	TGTGCCAGCAGACTAGGGGCCGGCTCTGGGGCCAACGTCCTGACTTTC	CASRLGAGSGANVLTF
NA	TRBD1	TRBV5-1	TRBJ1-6	TGCGCCAGCAGACCGGGTACACAGGGGCTCAATTCACCCCTCCACTTT	CASRPGTQGLNSPLHF
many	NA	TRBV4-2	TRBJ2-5	TGTGCCAGCAGCCAAGAGGAGGGGGCTCAAGAGACCCAGTACTTC	CASSQEEGAQETQYF
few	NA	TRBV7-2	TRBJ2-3	TGTGCCAGCAGCACGCGCCTGACAGGTCCGGCAGATACGCAGTATTTT	CASSTRLTGPADTQYF
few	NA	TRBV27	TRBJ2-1	TGTGCCAGCAGTTCACCTTCCGGGGAGCAGTTCTTC	CASSSPSGEQFF
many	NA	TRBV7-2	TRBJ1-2	TGTGCCAGCAGCACCGGACGGGGAGACTATGGCTACACCTTC	CASSTGRGDYGYTF
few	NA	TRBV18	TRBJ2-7	TGTGCCAGCTCACCCGGGCAGGCTTCCTACGAGCAGTACTTC	CASSPGQASYEQYF
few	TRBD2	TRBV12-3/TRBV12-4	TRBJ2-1	TGTGCCAGCAGCCGAGCCGGAGCGGGGGGTGAGCAGTTCTTC	CASSRAGAGGEQFF
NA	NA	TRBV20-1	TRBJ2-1	TGCAGTGCTAGAGATGGGCAGATAAGCTCCTACAATGAGCAGTTCTTC	CSARDGQISSYNEQFF
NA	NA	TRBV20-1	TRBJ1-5	TGCAGTGCTAGAGGGGCCAGTAGCAATCAGCCCCAGCATTTT	CSARGASSNQPQHF
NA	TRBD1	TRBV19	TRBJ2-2	TGTGCCAGTAGTTCTTGGACAGGGGTGAACACCGGGGAGCTGTTTTTT	CASSSWTGVNTGELFF
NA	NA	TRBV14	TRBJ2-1	TGTGCCAGCGGGCAAAGGGAGGGGGACAATGAGCAGTTCTTC	CASGQREGDNEQFF
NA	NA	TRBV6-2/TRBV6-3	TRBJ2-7	TGTGCCAGCAGAGTCCGACCGCCGGGACCCTACGAGCAGTACTTC	CASRVRPPGPYEQYF
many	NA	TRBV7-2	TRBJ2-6	TGTGCCAGCAGCTTTTATGGGGCCAACGTCCTGACTTTC	CASSFYGANVLTF
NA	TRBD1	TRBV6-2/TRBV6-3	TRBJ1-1	TGTGCCAGCAGGGGAGACAGGGGCCTTAGAACTGAAGCTTTCTTT	CASRGDRGLRTEAFF
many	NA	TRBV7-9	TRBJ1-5	TGTGCCAGCAGCCACGACTGGAATCAGCCCCAGCATTTT	CASSHDWNQPQHF
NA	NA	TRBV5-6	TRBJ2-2	TGTGCCAGCAGCTTGGAACAGAACACCGGGGAGCTGTTTTTT	CASSLEQNTGELFF
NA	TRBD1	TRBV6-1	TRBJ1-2	TGTGCCAGCAGATCCCCCGACAGGGCAGACTATGGCTACACCTTC	CASRSPDRADYGYTF
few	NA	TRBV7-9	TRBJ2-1	TGTGCCAGCGGCGGGGTTCTCCCCTACAATGAGCAGTTCTTC	CASGGVLPYNEQFF
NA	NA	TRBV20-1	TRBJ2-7	TGCAGTGCTAGAGATCAGGAGGAGCCGGACTACGAGCAGTACTTC	CSARDQEEPDYEQYF
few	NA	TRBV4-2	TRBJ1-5	TGTGCCAGCAGCCGCGGGTTCGGGGGCAATCAGCCCCAGCATTTT	CASSRGFGGNQPQHF
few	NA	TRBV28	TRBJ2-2	TGTGCCAGCAGTCCACGCATCGGGGGGCGGACAAACACCGGGGAGCTGTTTTTT	CASSPRIGGRTNTGELFF
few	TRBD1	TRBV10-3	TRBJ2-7	TGTGCCACCCTCGGACAGGGGAGCTCCTACGAGCAGTACTTC	CATLGQGSSYEQYF
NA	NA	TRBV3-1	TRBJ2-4	TGTGCCAGCAGCCAAGACACAGGGTCGAACATTCAGTACTTC	CASSQDTGSNIQYF
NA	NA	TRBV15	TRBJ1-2	TGTGCCACCAGCAGAGAATCTGCTCCAGCTAACTATGGCTACACCTTC	CATSRESAPANYGYTF
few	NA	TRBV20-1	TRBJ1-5	TGCAGTGCTAGAGAGGGAATGGAAAGATTAAGCAATCAGCCCCAGCATTTT	CSAREGMERLSNQPQHF
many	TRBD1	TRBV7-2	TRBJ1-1	TGTGCCAGCAGCTCACAGGGGGGTAACACTGAAGCTTTCTTT	CASSSQGGNTEAFF
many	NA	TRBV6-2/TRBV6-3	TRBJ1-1	TGTGCCAGCAGCGCGGGAGGTTGGAGCACTGAAGCTTTCTTT	CASSAGGWSTEAFF
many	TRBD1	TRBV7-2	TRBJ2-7	TGTGCCAGCAGCTTAGTCTTTGCGTTTGGACAGGGATTCTACGAGCAGTACTTC	CASSLVFAFGQGFYEQYF
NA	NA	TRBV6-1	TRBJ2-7	TGTGCCAGCAAATTCAAGCTTGAGGGGGAAACCTACGAGCAGTACTTC	CASKFKLEGETYEQYF
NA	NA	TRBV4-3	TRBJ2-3	TGCGCCAGCAGCCAAGATCCGATGGGAACCGCAGATATGCAGTATTTT	CASSQDPMGTADMQYF
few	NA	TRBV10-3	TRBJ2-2	TGTGCCATCAGGGACAGCAAGGTCACCGGGGAGCTGTTTTTT	CAIRDSKVTGELFF
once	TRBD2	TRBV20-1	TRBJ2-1	TGCAGTGCTAGAGGGGGACTAGGTTCGGGCGATGAGCAGTTCTTC	CSARGGLGSGDEQFF
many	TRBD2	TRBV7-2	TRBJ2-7	TGTGCCAGCAGCTCAGCGGGACCGGGCTACGAGCAGTACTTC	CASSSAGPGYEQYF
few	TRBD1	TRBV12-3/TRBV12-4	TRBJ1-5	TGTGCCAGCAGGGGACAGCTGTATCAGCCCCAGCATTTT	CASRGQLYQPQHF
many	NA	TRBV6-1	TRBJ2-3	TGTGCCAGCAGTTTGGATTGGGGCGGCACAGATACGCAGTATTTT	CASSLDWGGTDTQYF